This entry lists 17 T cell receptor beta chains sequenced from one sample in a study of cytomegalovirus exposure and HLA in healthy donors. In the PCR, 60 Vbeta and 13 Jbeta primers were used. The method was immunoSEQ multiplex PCR; TCRdb's version includes in-frame clones alone and lacks a portion of them. The data hold about 100,000 clones, with roughly 82% observed a single time. Sequencing was performed on PBMCs. The receptors come from a man aged 25-45 years in good health and CMV-seropositive.

The genes are TRBV6-4 and TRBJ1-6, with D hard to call. CDR1 is MRHNA and CDR2 is SNTAGT in the germline V gene. The CDR3 consists of 14 residues. The V end was cut by 0 bases, the J end by 7 bases, with 7 bases between. The CDR3: CASSDSAGNSPLHF. Here the CDR3 DNA reads TGTGCCAGCAGTGACTCTGCGGGGAATTCACCCCTCCACTTT.

This clone showed up just once. J is TRBJ2-1 and V is TRBV7-2; weak D call: TRBD1 (5 bases). Germline V gene sequence: CDR1 SGHTA, CDR2 FQGNSA. The CDR3 sequence is 16 residues long. Trimming took 6 bases from V and 5 from J, leaving 20 bases between them. CDR3 bases: TGTGCCAGCAGTCCCTTTAGGGGCCTTAAAAACAATGAGCAGTTCTTC. Translated, it gives CASSPFRGLKNNEQFF.

This chain joins TRBV7-2 and TRBJ2-7; TRBD2 might be the D (6 bases). Germline values: CDR1 SGHTA, CDR2 FQGNSA. The CDR3 is made up of 15 amino acids. V shed 1 base and J shed 2 bases, with 12 bases lying between them. Written as DNA, the CDR3 is TGTGCCAGCAGCTTAGAAATCCCGGGGGCCTACGAGCAGTACTTC. This codes for CASSLEIPGAYEQYF.

The chain has TRBV30 and TRBJ2-3; 8 nucleotides agree with TRBD2. Germline V CDR1 and CDR2: GTSNPN, SVGIG (reference sequence). The CDR3 has 14 residues. The V segment lost 3 bases and the J segment 6 bases; nucleotides outside the gene matches: 8. The CDR3: CAWRSMGLDDTQYF. The CDR3 DNA sequence: TGTGCCTGGAGGAGTATGGGACTAGACGATACGCAGTATTTT.

The genes are TRBV4-2 and TRBJ2-7, with a weak D call TRBD1 (5 bases). Trimming removed 1 base at V and 2 bases at J, with 15 bases between. CDR1 and CDR2 from the germline V gene are LGHNA and YNFKEQ. CDR3 length equals 16 residues. CDR3 coding DNA: TGTGCCAGCAGCCAAGCCGGGCGACAGTACCCCTACGAGCAGTACTTC. Its protein product is CASSQAGRQYPYEQYF.

The gene calls are TRBV5-1 and TRBJ1-5, with D unresolved. Germline V lookup: CDR1 SGHRS, CDR2 YFSETQ. Trimming took 4 bases from V and 2 from J, leaving 10 bases between them. The CDR3 loop spans 14 amino acids. CDR3 protein: CASSAVPRNQPQHF. The CDR3 nucleotides read TGCGCCAGCAGCGCGGTTCCACGCAATCAGCCCCAGCATTTT.

In its sample, this clone was seen once. The DNA of the CDR3 is TGTGCCAGCAGCTTAGATAGCATTGTAGCCCTCGAGCAGTTCTTC. Protein sequence: CASSLDSIVALEQFF. The chain joins TRBV11-3 to TRBJ2-1; D gene unclear. Trimming took 0 bases from V and 10 from J, leaving 16 bases between them. The CDR3 is made up of 15 amino acids. Germline-derived CDR1 and CDR2 are SGHNT and YENEEA.

This sequence joins TRBV10-1 and TRBJ2-1; 10 nucleotides line up with TRBD2. The CDR3 runs 15 residues. The V gene's germline CDR1 is WNHNN and CDR2 SYGVQD (reference sequence). V lost 3 bases and J lost 7; bases outside the gene matches: 6. The CDR3 region is CASSETSGDGNEQFF. CDR3 DNA sequence: TGCGCCAGCAGTGAAACTAGCGGGGATGGAAATGAGCAGTTCTTC.

This chain connects TRBV19 to TRBJ2-7; 8 positions match TRBD2. V lost 10 bases to trimming and J lost 3 bases; unmatched junction nucleotides: 8. The CDR3 runs to 13 residues. Per the germline V gene, CDR1 is LNHDA and CDR2 is SQIVND (reference sequence). Here the CDR3 DNA reads TGTGCCACAACTAGCGGAGGCCGCTACGAGCAGTACTTC. This codes for CATTSGGRYEQYF.

This clone has a single count. This sequence joins TRBV6-1 and TRBJ1-2, with 7 nucleotides matching TRBD1. This CDR3 region has 14 residues. Germline-derived CDR1 and CDR2 are MNHNS and SASEGT. V gave up 4 bases and J gave up 6 bases; unmatched junction bases: 8. The CDR3 sequence: CASSGQRGRNGYTF. The CDR3 DNA reads TGTGCCAGCAGTGGTCAGAGGGGGCGAAATGGCTACACCTTC.

The chain is built from TRBV30 and TRBJ1-1, with D perhaps TRBD1 (5 bases). Looked up from germline, CDR1 is GTSNPN and CDR2 is SVGIG (reference sequence). The CDR3 covers 13 residues. The germline V and J ends were trimmed by 7 bases and 1 base, with 13 bases remaining between them. This CDR3 reads CASNSQANTEAFF. The CDR3 bases are TGTGCCTCTAATTCACAGGCGAACACTGAAGCTTTCTTT.

The chain has TRBV6-6 and TRBJ1-1; TRBD1 aligns across 9 bases. This CDR3 spans 14 amino acids. Unmatched junction bases numbered 7, after V lost 6 bases and J lost 5 bases. CDR1 and CDR2 (germline): MNHNY, SVGAGI (reference sequence). The CDR3 bases are TGTGCCAGCAGCCAACAGGGGGCAGGGACTGAAGCTTTCTTT. This sequence encodes CASSQQGAGTEAFF.

The CDR3 nucleotides are TGTGCCAGCAGCTTGGCAGGGTCCTTAAACTATGGCTACACCTTC. This sequence encodes CASSLAGSLNYGYTF. This rearrangement joins TRBV5-4 to TRBJ1-2, with D tentatively TRBD1 (5 bases). Germline CDR1 is SGHNT and CDR2 is YYREEE (reference sequence). V was pared by 0 bases and J by 2 bases, with 11 bases between. There are 15 residues in the CDR3.

CDR3 amino acids: CASSQQGSSTDTQYF. The CDR3 region has the DNA TGTGCCAGCAGCCAACAGGGCTCTAGCACAGATACGCAGTATTTT. V and J are TRBV5-6 and TRBJ2-3; weak D call: TRBD1 (6 bases). Between the trimmed V and J ends, which lost 4 bases and 0 bases, there was a span of 12 bases. CDR3 length: 15 residues. Germline CDR1 is SGHDT and CDR2 is YYEEEE.

The genes are TRBV11-3 and TRBJ2-5; 10 positions agree with TRBD2. Trimming at V came to 1 base and at J to 5 bases, leaving 1 base not matched to a gene. This CDR3 has 14 residues. Germline V gene lookup returns CDR1 SGHNT and CDR2 YENEEA. The CDR3 spells CASSLVAGGETQYF. CDR3 DNA sequence: TGTGCCAGCAGCTTAGTAGCGGGGGGCGAGACCCAGTACTTC.

The chain recombines TRBV5-1 with TRBJ2-1, with TRBD2 matching 14 bases. J gave up 7 bases and V 2 bases, and 8 bases lay outside the gene matches. Germline CDR1 is SGHRS and CDR2 is YFSETQ. CDR3 size: 17 residues. DNA of the CDR3: TGCGCCAGCAGCTTCCCCGGGACTAGCGGGAGTAGTAATGAGCAGTTCTTC. Its translation: CASSFPGTSGSSNEQFF.

The J gene is TRBJ1-1, the V gene TRBV5-4; possibly TRBD1 for D (5 bases). Germline loops: CDR1 SGHNT, CDR2 YYREEE (reference sequence). This CDR3 comprises 16 residues. The V gene lost 1 base and the J gene lost 4 bases, with 17 bases spanning the gap. CDR3 in DNA: TGTGCCAGCAGCTTGTGGGTTGCGGGGGATAGCACTGAAGCTTTCTTT. Amino acid sequence: CASSLWVAGDSTEAFF. Full variable domain (outside the CDR3, taken from reference TRBV5-4 and TRBJ1-1): ETGVTQSPTHLIKTRGQQVTLRCSSQSGHNTVSWYQQALGQGPQFIFQYYREEENGRGNFPPRFSGLQFPNYSSELNVNALELDDSALYLCASSLWVAGDSTEAFFGQGTRLTVV.